Listed here are 16 T cell receptor beta chains from one sample, sequenced in a study of T cells after yellow fever vaccination. One entry per CDR3 protein, called by TCRdb with MiXCR from the 5' RACE reads. The sample holds some 300,000 distinct CDR3 sequences, about 10% seen once. This specimen consisted of CD4+ T cells sorted from PBMCs, obtained 45 days after the yellow fever booster vaccination. These TCRs come from a man aged 18 to 35 who received the YFV17D yellow fever vaccine.

This chain joins TRBV18 and TRBJ2-5; TRBD1 might be the D (6 bases). The V gene's germline CDR1 is KGHSH and CDR2 LQKENI. Trimming removed 3 bases at V and 3 bases at J, with 8 bases between. This CDR3 contains 13 residues. DNA of the CDR3: TGTGCCAGCTCACCTGCAGGGGAAGAGACCCAGTACTTC. Translation: CASSPAGEETQYF. Based on the CDR3 plus reference TRBV18 and TRBJ2-5, the full variable domain is NAGVMQNPRHLVRRRGQEARLRCSPMKGHSHVYWYRQLPEEGLKFMVYLQKENIIDESGMPKERFSAEFPKEGPSILRIQQVVRGDSAAYFCASSPAGEETQYFGPGTRLLVL.

This clonotype was seen only a few times. The V gene is TRBV9, the J gene TRBJ2-5, with TRBD2 matching over 10 bases. The CDR3 contains 16 residues. Trimming cost V 1 base and J 4 bases; bases outside gene matches: 7. CDR1 is SGDLS and CDR2 is YYNGEE in the germline V gene. CDR3: CASSVLGSGGSETQYF. DNA of the CDR3: TGTGCCAGCAGCGTATTGGGTAGCGGGGGGTCAGAGACCCAGTACTTC.

This clonotype was observed a handful of times. This chain links TRBV4-3 with TRBJ2-4; 11 nucleotides agree with TRBD2. CDR1 LGHNA and CDR2 YSLEER come from the germline V gene. The CDR3 is 15 residues long. The V segment lost 4 bases and the J segment 7 bases; nucleotides outside the gene matches: 6. DNA for the CDR3: TGCGCCAGCAGCCGCCGGACTAGCGGGTGGAACATTCAGTACTTC. Amino acid sequence: CASSRRTSGWNIQYF.

This clonotype was seen only a few times. The CDR3 loop reads CASSVGTGSREKLFF. The CDR3 DNA follows: TGTGCCAGCAGCGTAGGAACGGGGTCGCGGGAAAAACTGTTTTTT. The J gene is TRBJ1-4, the V gene TRBV9; D unclear. Trimming cost V 0 bases and J 8 bases, with 14 bases left between them. Looked up from germline, CDR1 is SGDLS and CDR2 is YYNGEE. The CDR3 contains 15 residues.

In its sample, this clonotype was seen a few times. The chain has TRBV6-2 or TRBV6-3 and TRBJ2-2; 7 nucleotides line up with TRBD1. The V gene's germline CDR1 is MNHEY and CDR2 SVGEGT. V shed 0 bases, J shed 1 base, and the junction held 5 bases outside the gene matches. The length of the CDR3 is 17 residues. The CDR3 nucleotides read TGTGCCAGCAGTTACTCGTCGGCAGGGGGGAACACCGGGGAGCTGTTTTTT. This gives the protein CASSYSSAGGNTGELFF.

This chain uses TRBV12-3 or TRBV12-4 with TRBJ2-7, with 7 positions matching TRBD1. Unmatched junction bases numbered 8, after V lost 8 bases and J lost 1 base. This CDR3 has 14 amino acids. CDR3 nucleotides: TGTGCCAGCGGAAAGGACAGGAAATCCTACGAGCAGTACTTC. It translates to CASGKDRKSYEQYF.

The J gene is TRBJ2-5, the V gene TRBV6-1, with TRBD2 identical over 11 bases. The length of the CDR3 is 13 residues. In germline, CDR1 is MNHNS, CDR2 SASEGT. The trim removed 10 bases at V and 3 bases at J, leaving 4 bases unmatched. CDR3 residues: CANSGLAEETQYF. CDR3 in DNA: TGTGCCAATTCGGGACTAGCGGAAGAGACCCAGTACTTC.

This chain connects TRBV30 to TRBJ2-7, with 11 bases fitting TRBD2. With V trimmed by 0 bases and J by 1 base, 5 bases remained unmatched. The CDR3 loop spans 16 amino acids. From germline, CDR1 is GTSNPN and CDR2 SVGIG (reference sequence). The CDR3, as DNA: TGTGCCTGGAGTGTAGGAGGGACTAGCGGATCCTACGAGCAGTACTTC. It translates to CAWSVGGTSGSYEQYF.

This chain links TRBV4-2 with TRBJ1-1; D is perhaps TRBD1 (5 bases). Per the germline V gene, CDR1 is LGHNA and CDR2 is YNFKEQ. CDR3 length: 16 amino acids. The V gene lost 4 bases and the J gene lost 0 bases, with 15 bases spanning the gap. In DNA form, the CDR3 reads TGTGCCAGCAGCCCCACGGTGGGGGGAATGAACACTGAAGCTTTCTTT. Translated: CASSPTVGGMNTEAFF.

In this sample, this clonotype turned up a few times. V is TRBV3-1 and J is TRBJ2-5; D is uncertain. The CDR3 is 11 residues long. Germline loops: CDR1 LGHDT, CDR2 YNNKEL (reference sequence). V was cut by 2 bases and J by 7 bases, with 5 bases left in between. The CDR3 loop is CASSQTGTQYF. The DNA of the CDR3 is TGTGCCAGCAGCCAAACCGGGACCCAGTACTTC.

The V call is TRBV20-1, the J call TRBJ2-1; tentative D call: TRBD2 (5 bases). V was cut by 6 bases and J by 0 bases, with 12 bases left in between. Germline CDR1 and CDR2: DFQATT and SNEGSKA (reference sequence). The CDR3 has 14 residues. The CDR3 bases are TGCAGTGCCAGGACTTCCAGCTCCTACAATGAGCAGTTCTTC. Its translation: CSARTSSSYNEQFF.

This clonotype was counted ten times or more. The V call is TRBV29-1, the J call TRBJ2-4; D uncertain. Per the germline V gene, CDR1 is SQVTM and CDR2 is ANQGSEA. CDR3 length: 16 residues. V was clipped by 6 bases and J by 0 bases, with 18 bases between them. CDR3 region: CSVTTDYGRAKNIQYF. The CDR3 DNA reads as TGCAGCGTGACGACTGATTACGGGCGAGCCAAAAACATTCAGTACTTC.

This clonotype turned up a few times. V and J are TRBV12-3 or TRBV12-4 and TRBJ2-1; 12 bases match TRBD2. J lost 6 bases, V lost 6 bases, and 6 bases had no gene match. CDR3 length: 15 residues. The CDR3 region is CASRMGLAGPNEQFF. The CDR3, as DNA: TGTGCCAGCAGGATGGGACTAGCGGGCCCCAATGAGCAGTTCTTC.

In this sample, this clonotype turned up a few times. The rearrangement joins TRBV6-5 to TRBJ1-5; perhaps TRBD1 as D (5 bases). The CDR3 has 14 amino acids. V lost 8 bases to trimming and J lost 4 bases, with 15 bases between them. Germline CDR1 MNHEY, CDR2 SVGAGI. CDR3 amino acids: CASGRWQGNQPQHF. The CDR3 nucleotides read TGTGCCAGCGGGAGATGGCAGGGTAATCAGCCCCAGCATTTT.

The chain uses TRBV12-3 or TRBV12-4 and TRBJ2-5; D is undetermined. This CDR3 is built from 14 residues. Between the trimmed V and J ends, which lost 6 bases and 3 bases, there was a span of 14 bases. This CDR3 is CASSAISGEETQYF. The CDR3 region has the DNA TGTGCCAGCAGCGCAATCTCAGGCGAAGAGACCCAGTACTTC.

The chain recombines TRBV7-2 with TRBJ2-3; 8 positions agree with TRBD2. Germline CDR1 and CDR2: SGHTA and FQGNSA. J gave up 3 bases and V 2 bases, and 4 bases lay outside the gene matches. The length of the CDR3 is 15 residues. Written as DNA, the CDR3 is TGTGCCAGCAGCTTACGGGGGGGCCGGACAGATACGCAGTATTTT. Translating gives CASSLRGGRTDTQYF.